The table lists the clone carrying this T cell receptor beta chain with a few counts. Germline V lookup: CDR1 SGHTA, CDR2 FQGNSA. This CDR3 is 16 amino acids long. The junction had 8 bases not matched to a gene; V was cut back by 4 bases and J by 9 bases. This specimen belongs to a study of low-dose radiotherapy and immunotherapy resistance in tumors. The time point was: before trial treatment. Primers used for first-strand cDNA, a TRAV- and TRBV-specific set, covered both alpha and beta chains. The authors ran around 22 PCR cycles to amplify TCRs with a constant-region primer and V-primer adapter. A single record per CDR3 protein comes from TCRdb applying MiXCR to the reads. Altogether 70,000 to 90,000 distinct CDR3 sequences are present, over 15% being singletons, with the ten largest covering 2.8%.

This TCR was recovered from a male donor with prostate cancer. V usage is TRBV7-2 and J usage is TRBJ2-1; 14 nucleotides align to TRBD2. The sequencing here drew on PBMCs, taken before treatment. CDR3 nucleotides: TGTGCCAGCAGCTCTCCGACTAGCGGGGGGGCGGGTGAGCAGTTCTTC. Translating it yields CASSSPTSGGAGEQFF.